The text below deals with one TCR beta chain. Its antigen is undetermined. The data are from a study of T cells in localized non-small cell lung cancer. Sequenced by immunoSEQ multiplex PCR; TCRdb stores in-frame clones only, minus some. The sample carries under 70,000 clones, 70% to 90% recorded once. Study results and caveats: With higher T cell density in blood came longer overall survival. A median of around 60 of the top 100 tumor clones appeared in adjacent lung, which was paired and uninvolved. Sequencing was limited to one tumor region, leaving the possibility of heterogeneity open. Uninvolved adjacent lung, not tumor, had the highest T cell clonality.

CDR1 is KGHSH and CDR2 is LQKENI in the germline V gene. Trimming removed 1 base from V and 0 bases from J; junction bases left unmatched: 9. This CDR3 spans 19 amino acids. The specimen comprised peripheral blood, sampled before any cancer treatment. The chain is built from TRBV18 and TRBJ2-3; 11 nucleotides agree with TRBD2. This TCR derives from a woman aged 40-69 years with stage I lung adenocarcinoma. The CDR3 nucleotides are TGTGCCAGCTCACCACGGTCACTAGCGGGGGCCCTTAGCACAGATACGCAGTATTTT. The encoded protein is CASSPRSLAGALSTDTQYF. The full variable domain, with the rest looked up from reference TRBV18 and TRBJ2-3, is NAGVMQNPRHLVRRRGQEARLRCSPMKGHSHVYWYRQLPEEGLKFMVYLQKENIIDESGMPKERFSAEFPKEGPSILRIQQVVRGDSAAYFCASSPRSLAGALSTDTQYFGPGTRLTVL.